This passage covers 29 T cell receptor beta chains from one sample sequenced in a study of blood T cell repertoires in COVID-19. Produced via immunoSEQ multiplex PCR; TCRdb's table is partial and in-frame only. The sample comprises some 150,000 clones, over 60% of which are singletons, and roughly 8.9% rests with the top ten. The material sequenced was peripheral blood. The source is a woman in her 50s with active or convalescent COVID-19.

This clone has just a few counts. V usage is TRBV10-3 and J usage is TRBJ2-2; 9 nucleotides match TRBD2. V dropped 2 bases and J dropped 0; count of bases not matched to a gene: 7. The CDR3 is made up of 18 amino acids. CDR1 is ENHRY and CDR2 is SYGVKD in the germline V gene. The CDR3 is CAISESYSGGANTGELFF. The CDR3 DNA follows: TGTGCCATCAGTGAGAGCTATAGCGGGGGCGCGAACACCGGGGAGCTGTTTTTT.

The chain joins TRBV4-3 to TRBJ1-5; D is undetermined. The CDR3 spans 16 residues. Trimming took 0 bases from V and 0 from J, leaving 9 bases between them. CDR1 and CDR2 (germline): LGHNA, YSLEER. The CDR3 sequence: CASSQDFQASNQPQHF. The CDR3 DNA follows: TGCGCCAGCAGCCAAGATTTTCAGGCTAGCAATCAGCCCCAGCATTTT.

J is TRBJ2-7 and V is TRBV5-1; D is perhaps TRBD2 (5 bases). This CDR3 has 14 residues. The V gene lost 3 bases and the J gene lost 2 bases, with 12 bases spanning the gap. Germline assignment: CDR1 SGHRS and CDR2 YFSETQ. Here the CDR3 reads CASSWESGTYEQYF. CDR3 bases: TGCGCCAGCAGCTGGGAGTCGGGGACCTACGAGCAGTACTTC.

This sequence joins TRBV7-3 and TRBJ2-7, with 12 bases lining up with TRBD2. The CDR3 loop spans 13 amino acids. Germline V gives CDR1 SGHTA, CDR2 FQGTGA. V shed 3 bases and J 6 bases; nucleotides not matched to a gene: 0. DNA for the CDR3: TGTGCCAGCAGCTTGGGACTAGCGGGCGAGCAGTACTTC. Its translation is CASSLGLAGEQYF.

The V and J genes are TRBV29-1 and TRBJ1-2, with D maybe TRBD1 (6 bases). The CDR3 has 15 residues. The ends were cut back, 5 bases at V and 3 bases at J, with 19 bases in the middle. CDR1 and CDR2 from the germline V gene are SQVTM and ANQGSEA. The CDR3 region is CSVQGGQGRDYGYTF. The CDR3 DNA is TGCAGCGTTCAAGGGGGTCAGGGGAGGGACTATGGCTACACCTTC.

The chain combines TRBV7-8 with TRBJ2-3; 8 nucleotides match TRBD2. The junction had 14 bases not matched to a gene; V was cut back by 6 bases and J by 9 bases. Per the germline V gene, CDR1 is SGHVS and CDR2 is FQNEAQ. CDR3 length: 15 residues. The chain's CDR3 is CASSLQAGAGSTQYF. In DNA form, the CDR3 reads TGTGCCAGCAGTTTACAAGCGGGGGCCGGGTCGACGCAGTATTTT. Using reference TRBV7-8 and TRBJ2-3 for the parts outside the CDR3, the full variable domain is GAGVSQSPRYKVAKRGQDVALRCDPISGHVSLFWYQQALGQGPEFLTYFQNEAQLDKSGLPSDRFFAERPEGSVSTLKIQRTQQEDSAVYLCASSLQAGAGSTQYFGPGTRLTVL.

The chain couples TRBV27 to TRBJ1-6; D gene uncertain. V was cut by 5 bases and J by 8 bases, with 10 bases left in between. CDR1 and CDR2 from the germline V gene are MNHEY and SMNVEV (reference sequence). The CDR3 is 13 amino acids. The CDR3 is CASSPYRDSPLHF. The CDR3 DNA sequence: TGTGCCAGCAGTCCATACAGAGATTCACCCCTCCACTTT.

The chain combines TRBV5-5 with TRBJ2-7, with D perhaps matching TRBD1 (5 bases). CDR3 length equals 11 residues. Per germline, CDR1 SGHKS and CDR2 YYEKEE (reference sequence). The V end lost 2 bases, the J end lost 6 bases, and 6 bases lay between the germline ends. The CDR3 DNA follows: TGTGCCAGCAGCTTCAGGGTCGAGCAGTACTTC. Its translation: CASSFRVEQYF.

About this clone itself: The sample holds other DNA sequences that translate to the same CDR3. CDR3 DNA sequence: TGCGCCAGCAGCTTGGGTAGCGCGAACACCGGGGAGCTGTTTTTT. This translates into CASSLGSANTGELFF. The gene calls are TRBV5-1 and TRBJ2-2; a weak D match, TRBD2 (5 bases). The CDR3 consists of 15 residues. V lost 0 bases, J lost 0 bases, and 6 bases lay in between. From germline, CDR1 is SGHRS and CDR2 YFSETQ.

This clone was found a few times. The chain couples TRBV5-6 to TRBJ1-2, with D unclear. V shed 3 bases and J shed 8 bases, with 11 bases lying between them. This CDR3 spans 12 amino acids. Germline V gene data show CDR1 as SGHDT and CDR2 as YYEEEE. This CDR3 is CASSSPRSGYTF. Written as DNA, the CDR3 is TGTGCCAGCAGCTCCCCACGGAGCGGCTACACCTTC.

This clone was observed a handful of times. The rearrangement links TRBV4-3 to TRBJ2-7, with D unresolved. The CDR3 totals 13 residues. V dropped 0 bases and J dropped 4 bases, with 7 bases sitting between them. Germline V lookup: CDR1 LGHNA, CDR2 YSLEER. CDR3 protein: CASSQDRQYEQYF. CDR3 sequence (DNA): TGCGCCAGCAGCCAAGACAGGCAATACGAGCAGTACTTC.

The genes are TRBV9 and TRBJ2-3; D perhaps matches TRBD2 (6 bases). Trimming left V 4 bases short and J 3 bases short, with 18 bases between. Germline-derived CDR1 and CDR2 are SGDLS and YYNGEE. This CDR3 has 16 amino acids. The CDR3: CASSPERVKWTDTQYF. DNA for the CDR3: TGTGCCAGCAGCCCAGAGCGGGTTAAGTGGACAGATACGCAGTATTTT. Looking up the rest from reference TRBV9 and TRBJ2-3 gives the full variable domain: DSGVTQTPKHLITATGQRVTLRCSPRSGDLSVYWYQQSLDQGLQFLIQYYNGEERAKGNILERFSAQQFPDLHSELNLSSLELGDSALYFCASSPERVKWTDTQYFGPGTRLTVL.

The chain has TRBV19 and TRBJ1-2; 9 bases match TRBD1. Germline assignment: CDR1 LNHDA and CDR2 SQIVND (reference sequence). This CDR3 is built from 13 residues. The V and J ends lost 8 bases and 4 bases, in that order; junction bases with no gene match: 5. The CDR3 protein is CASRDRAGYGYTF. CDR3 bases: TGTGCCAGTCGGGACAGGGCGGGCTATGGCTACACCTTC.

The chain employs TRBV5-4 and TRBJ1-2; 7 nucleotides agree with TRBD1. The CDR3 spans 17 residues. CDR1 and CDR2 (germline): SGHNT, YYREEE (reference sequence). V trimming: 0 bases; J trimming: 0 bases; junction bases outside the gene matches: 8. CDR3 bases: TGTGCCAGCAGCTTGGCGTCCAGGGGGGTAGCTAACTATGGCTACACCTTC. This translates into CASSLASRGVANYGYTF.

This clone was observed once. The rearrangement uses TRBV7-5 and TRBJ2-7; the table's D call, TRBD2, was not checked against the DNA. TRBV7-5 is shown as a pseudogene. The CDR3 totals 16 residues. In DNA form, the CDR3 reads TGTGTCAGAAGCCTCAGGACTAGCGGGAGCTCCTACGAGCAGTACTTC. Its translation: CVRSLRTSGSSYEQYF.

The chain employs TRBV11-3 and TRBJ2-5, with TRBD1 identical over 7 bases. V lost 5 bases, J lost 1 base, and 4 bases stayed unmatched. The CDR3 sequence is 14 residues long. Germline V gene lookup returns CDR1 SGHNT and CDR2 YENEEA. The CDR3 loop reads CASSEDRAQETQYF. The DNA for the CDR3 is TGTGCCAGCAGCGAAGACAGGGCCCAAGAGACCCAGTACTTC.

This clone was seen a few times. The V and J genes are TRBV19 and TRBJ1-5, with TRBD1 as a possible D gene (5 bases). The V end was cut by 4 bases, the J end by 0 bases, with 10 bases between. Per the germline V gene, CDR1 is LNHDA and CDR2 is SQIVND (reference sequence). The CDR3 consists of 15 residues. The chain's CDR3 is CASSTGEHSNQPQHF. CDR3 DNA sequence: TGTGCCAGTAGTACGGGGGAGCATAGCAATCAGCCCCAGCATTTT.

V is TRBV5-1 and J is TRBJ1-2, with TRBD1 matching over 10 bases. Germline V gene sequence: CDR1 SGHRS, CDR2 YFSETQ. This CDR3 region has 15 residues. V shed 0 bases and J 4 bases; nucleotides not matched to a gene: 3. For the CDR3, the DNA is TGCGCCAGCAGCTTGGTTGGGACAGGGGTCTATGGCTACACCTTC. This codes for CASSLVGTGVYGYTF.

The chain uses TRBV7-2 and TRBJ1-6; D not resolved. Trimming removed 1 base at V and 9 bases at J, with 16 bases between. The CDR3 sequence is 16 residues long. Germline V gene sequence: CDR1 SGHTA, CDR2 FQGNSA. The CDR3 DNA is TGTGCCAGCAGCTTAGTGGGCAGCTCGATCGGTTCACCCCTCCACTTT. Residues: CASSLVGSSIGSPLHF.

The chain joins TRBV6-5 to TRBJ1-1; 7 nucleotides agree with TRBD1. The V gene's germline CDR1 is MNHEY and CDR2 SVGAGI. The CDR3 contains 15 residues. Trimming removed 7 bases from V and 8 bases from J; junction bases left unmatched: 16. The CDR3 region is CASTYRLTQTGEAFF. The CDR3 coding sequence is TGTGCCAGCACTTATCGGCTTACCCAGACAGGGGAAGCTTTCTTT.

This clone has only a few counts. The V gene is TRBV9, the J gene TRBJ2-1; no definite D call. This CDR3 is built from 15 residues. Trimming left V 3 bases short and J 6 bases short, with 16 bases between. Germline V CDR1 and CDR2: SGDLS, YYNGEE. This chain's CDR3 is CASSEDPTASNEQFF. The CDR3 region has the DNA TGTGCCAGCAGCGAGGATCCGACTGCAAGCAATGAGCAGTTCTTC.

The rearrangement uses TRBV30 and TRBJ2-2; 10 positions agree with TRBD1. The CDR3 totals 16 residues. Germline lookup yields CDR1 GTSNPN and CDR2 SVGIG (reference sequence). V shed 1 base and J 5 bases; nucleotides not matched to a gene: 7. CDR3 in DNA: TGTGCCTGGAGTGAGGTCGGGACAGGGGTTACCGGGGAGCTGTTTTTT. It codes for CAWSEVGTGVTGELFF.

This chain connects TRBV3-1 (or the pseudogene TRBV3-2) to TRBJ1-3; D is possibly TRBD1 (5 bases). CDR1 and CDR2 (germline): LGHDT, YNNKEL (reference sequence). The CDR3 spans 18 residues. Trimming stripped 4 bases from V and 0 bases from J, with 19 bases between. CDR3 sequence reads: CASSRKTRGHYSGNTIYF. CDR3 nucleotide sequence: TGTGCCAGCAGCCGCAAGACCAGAGGACACTACTCTGGAAACACCATATATTTT.

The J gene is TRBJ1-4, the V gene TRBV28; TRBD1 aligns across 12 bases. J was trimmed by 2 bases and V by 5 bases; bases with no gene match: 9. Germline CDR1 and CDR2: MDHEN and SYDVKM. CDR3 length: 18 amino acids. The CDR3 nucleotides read TGTGCCAGCAGTCCCCCGGGACAGGGGGCTTTGACTAATGAAAAACTGTTTTTT. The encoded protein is CASSPPGQGALTNEKLFF.

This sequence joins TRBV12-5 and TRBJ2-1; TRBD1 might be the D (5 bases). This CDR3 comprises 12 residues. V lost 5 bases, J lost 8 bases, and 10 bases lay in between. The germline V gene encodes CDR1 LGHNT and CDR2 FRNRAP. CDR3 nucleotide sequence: TGTGCTAGTGGTGTCCGCAGGGATGAGCAGTTCTTC. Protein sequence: CASGVRRDEQFF.

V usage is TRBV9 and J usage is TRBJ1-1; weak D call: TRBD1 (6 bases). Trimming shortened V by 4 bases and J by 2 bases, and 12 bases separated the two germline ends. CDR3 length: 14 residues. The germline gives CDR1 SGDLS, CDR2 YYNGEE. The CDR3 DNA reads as TGTGCCAGCAGCAAAACAGGGAGCAACACTGAAGCTTTCTTT. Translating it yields CASSKTGSNTEAFF.

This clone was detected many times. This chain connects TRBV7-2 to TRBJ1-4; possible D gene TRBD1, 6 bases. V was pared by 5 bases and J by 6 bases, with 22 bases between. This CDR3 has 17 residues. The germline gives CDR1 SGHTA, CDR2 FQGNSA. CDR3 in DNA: TGTGCCAGCAGCCCCGGGGGGCGGGAGGGTCCTTATGAAAAACTGTTTTTT. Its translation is CASSPGGREGPYEKLFF.

The CDR3 here is CASSHRGGWSEAFF. CDR3 coding DNA: TGTGCCAGCAGCCATCGGGGGGGCTGGTCTGAAGCTTTCTTT. The chain uses TRBV7-9 and TRBJ1-1, with TRBD1 as a possible D gene (6 bases). CDR1 SEHNR and CDR2 FQNEAQ come from the germline V gene (reference sequence). This CDR3 is 14 amino acids long. Deletions cut 5 bases from V and 6 bases from J, with 16 bases between.

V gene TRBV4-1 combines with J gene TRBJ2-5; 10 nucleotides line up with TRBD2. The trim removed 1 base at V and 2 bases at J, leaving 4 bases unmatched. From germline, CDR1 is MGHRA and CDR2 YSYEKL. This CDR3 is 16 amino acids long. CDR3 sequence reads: CASSQVPSGGQETQYF. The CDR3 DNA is TGCGCCAGCAGCCAAGTGCCTAGCGGGGGACAAGAGACCCAGTACTTC.